The 27 T cell receptor beta chains below come from one sample, sequenced in a study of cytomegalovirus exposure and HLA in healthy donors. Primers: 60 Vbeta forward and 13 Jbeta reverse. Profiling relied on immunoSEQ multiplex PCR, and the TCRdb table lists in-frame clones only, not all of them. The sample has roughly 100,000 clones, approximately 80% seen once; the top ten hold about 0.79%. Sequenced input: PBMCs. All receptors come from a woman in her sixties in good health and CMV-seronegative.

DNA for the CDR3: TGCGCCAGCAGCTTAGCGGGAGGGCCGGGAGAGACCCAGTACTTC. This sequence encodes CASSLAGGPGETQYF. V gene TRBV5-1 combines with J gene TRBJ2-5, with TRBD2 matching 10 bases. The CDR3 has 15 amino acids. V shed 2 bases, J shed 4 bases, and the junction held 5 bases outside the gene matches. Germline lookup yields CDR1 SGHRS and CDR2 YFSETQ.

The gene calls are TRBV6-5 and TRBJ2-7; TRBD1 might be the D (6 bases). V dropped 2 bases and J dropped 6 bases, with 20 bases sitting between them. The CDR3 spans 16 residues. Germline CDR1 reads MNHEY; CDR2 reads SVGAGI. The CDR3 bases are TGTGCCAGCAGTTACCTGGGACAATTAGGACGTCCCGAGCAGTACTTC. Amino acids: CASSYLGQLGRPEQYF.

V is TRBV29-1 and J is TRBJ2-3, with D perhaps matching TRBD1 (5 bases). The CDR3 runs 14 residues. V was pared by 2 bases and J by 0 bases, with 9 bases between. Germline V gives CDR1 SQVTM, CDR2 ANQGSEA. The CDR3 loop reads CSVESGASTDTQYF. CDR3 nucleotides: TGCAGCGTTGAAAGTGGGGCTAGCACAGATACGCAGTATTTT.

The chain links TRBV6-5 to TRBJ1-4, with D perhaps matching TRBD1 (5 bases). V gave up 3 bases and J gave up 5 bases, with 13 bases separating them. CDR1 and CDR2 from the germline V gene are MNHEY and SVGAGI. The CDR3 has 15 amino acids. DNA for the CDR3: TGTGCCAGCAGTTATAGTCAGGGATTGAATGAAAAACTGTTTTTT. It specifies CASSYSQGLNEKLFF.

The gene calls are TRBV6-6 and TRBJ1-2; a weak D match, TRBD1 (5 bases). Trimming took off 2 bases at V and 4 bases at J, with 11 bases between the two ends. Per the germline V gene, CDR1 is MNHNY and CDR2 is SVGAGI (reference sequence). The length of the CDR3 is 14 residues. The CDR3 DNA follows: TGTGCCAGCAGTTACGGGGCAGGCGCCTATGGCTACACCTTC. Translated, it gives CASSYGAGAYGYTF.

DNA of the CDR3: TGCAGCGTTGGGTACAGCTCTGGAAACACCATATATTTT. Translating gives CSVGYSSGNTIYF. The genes are TRBV29-1 and TRBJ1-3; D is ambiguous. There are 13 residues in the CDR3. Germline CDR1 SQVTM, CDR2 ANQGSEA. The V and J ends lost 4 bases and 0 bases respectively, with 7 bases between them.

This sequence joins TRBV5-6 and TRBJ2-3, with D possibly TRBD2 on 6 matching bases. The CDR3 has 14 residues. Per germline, CDR1 SGHDT and CDR2 YYEEEE. V lost 5 bases and J 5 bases, leaving 15 bases between the germline ends. Here the CDR3 DNA reads TGTGCCAGCAGTGAGGTTGGGGGGAGAGATACGCAGTATTTT. It is translated as CASSEVGGRDTQYF.

This clone was detected once. The rearrangement uses TRBV7-9 and TRBJ1-4, with D tentatively TRBD1 (6 bases). V dropped 6 bases and J dropped 7 bases, with 21 bases sitting between them. The CDR3 has 16 amino acids. CDR1 is SEHNR, CDR2 FQNEAQ, per germline (reference sequence). As DNA, the CDR3 is TGTGCCAGCAGGGACGAAAAACAGGGAAGGGGTGAAAAACTGTTTTTT. This encodes CASRDEKQGRGEKLFF.

The chain joins TRBV28 to TRBJ2-3; no clear D gene. Looked up from germline, CDR1 is MDHEN and CDR2 is SYDVKM. V lost 5 bases, J lost 4 bases, and 13 bases lay in between. The CDR3 sequence is 14 residues long. CDR3 sequence: CASSPRKLPDTQYF. The CDR3 DNA is TGTGCCAGCAGTCCCCGCAAGCTACCAGATACGCAGTATTTT.

As to this clone: The junction departs from germline at one end; a sequencing error may be responsible. This sequence joins TRBV7-2 and TRBJ2-7; 10 nucleotides line up with TRBD2. The CDR3 is 15 residues long. CDR1 is SGHTA, CDR2 FQGNSA, per germline. The CDR3 coding sequence is TGTGCCAGCAGCATTAGCGGGGGGAGCTCCTACGAACAGTACTTC. Translation gives CASSISGGSSYEQYF.

The J gene is TRBJ2-1, the V gene TRBV7-2; TRBD2 aligns across 9 bases. The junction had 6 bases not matched to a gene; V was cut back by 0 bases and J by 6 bases. This CDR3 region has 16 residues. Germline V gene data show CDR1 as SGHTA and CDR2 as FQGNSA. The CDR3 spells CASSLASLAGPNEQFF. The CDR3 bases are TGTGCCAGCAGCTTAGCTTCTCTAGCGGGACCCAATGAGCAGTTCTTC.

J is TRBJ1-5 and V is TRBV6-1, with 10 bases that match TRBD1. CDR1 and CDR2 from the germline V gene are MNHNS and SASEGT. V gave up 6 bases and J gave up 7 bases; unmatched junction bases: 9. CDR3 size: 15 residues. CDR3 nucleotides: TGTGCCAGCAGGGTATTTGGACAGGGGGTACAGCCCCAGCATTTT. As protein: CASRVFGQGVQPQHF.

This clone was counted only a few times. The V and J genes are TRBV5-6 and TRBJ2-5; D is unresolved. CDR3 size: 14 residues. V dropped 0 bases and J dropped 4 bases, with 10 bases sitting between them. Germline V gives CDR1 SGHDT, CDR2 YYEEEE. CDR3 sequence (DNA): TGTGCCAGCAGCTTGGGGGCAATTCTAGAGACCCAGTACTTC. Amino acids: CASSLGAILETQYF.

This chain uses TRBV4-3 with TRBJ2-7; tentative D call: TRBD1 (6 bases). The CDR3 is made up of 14 amino acids. V was clipped by 0 bases and J by 5 bases, with 11 bases between them. Germline V CDR1 and CDR2: LGHNA, YSLEER. As DNA, the CDR3 is TGCGCCAGCAGCCAAGACTTAACAGGGAACGAGCAGTACTTC. It encodes CASSQDLTGNEQYF.

The genes are TRBV25-1 and TRBJ1-6; 10 positions agree with TRBD1. V dropped 7 bases and J dropped 5; count of bases not matched to a gene: 2. The CDR3 totals 14 residues. Germline-derived CDR1 and CDR2 are MGHDK and SYGVNS. Here the CDR3 reads CASTGQGDNSPLHF. The CDR3 nucleotides read TGTGCCAGCACCGGACAGGGGGATAATTCACCCCTCCACTTT.

The CDR3 DNA follows: TGTGCCAGCAGAATAGGACAGGGGGCGGATGCTGAAGCTTTCTTT. Amino acids: CASRIGQGADAEAFF. This chain links TRBV11-2 with TRBJ1-1; 11 bases align to TRBD1. Germline CDR1 reads SGHAT; CDR2 reads FQNNGV. The CDR3 is 15 amino acids. Losses at the gene ends were 6 bases for V and 6 bases for J; bases not matched to a gene: 9. The full variable domain, in which reference TRBV11-2 and TRBJ1-1 provide the parts outside the CDR3, is EAGVAQSPRYKIIEKRQSVAFWCNPISGHATLYWYQQILGQGPKLLIQFQNNGVVDDSQLPKDRFSAERLKGVDSTLKIQPAKLEDSAVYLCASRIGQGADAEAFFGQGTRLTVV.

This clone was recorded only once. J is TRBJ1-2 and V is TRBV30, with a tentative D call TRBD1 (6 bases). Trimming cost V 2 bases and J 3 bases, with 16 bases left between them. The CDR3 runs 15 residues. Per the germline V gene, CDR1 is GTSNPN and CDR2 is SVGIG (reference sequence). As DNA, the CDR3 is TGTGCCTGGAGTCTCACCACAGGGCCCTACTATGGCTACACCTTC. Translation gives CAWSLTTGPYYGYTF.

The V gene is TRBV30, the J gene TRBJ2-3; a weak D match, TRBD1 (6 bases). V dropped 5 bases and J dropped 0 bases, with 12 bases sitting between them. The CDR3 covers 14 residues. Germline V gives CDR1 GTSNPN, CDR2 SVGIG (reference sequence). The CDR3 DNA sequence: TGTGCCTGGGTAACAGGGTTAAGCACAGATACGCAGTATTTT. Protein: CAWVTGLSTDTQYF.

In DNA form, the CDR3 reads TGTGCCAGCACACACAGGGGGTATCCACCCCTCCACTTT. Protein sequence: CASTHRGYPPLHF. This chain links TRBV5-6 with TRBJ1-6; TRBD1 aligns across 8 bases. J gave up 11 bases and V 6 bases, and 7 bases lay outside the gene matches. Germline values: CDR1 SGHDT, CDR2 YYEEEE. CDR3 length: 13 residues.

The gene calls are TRBV7-8 and TRBJ2-3; no clear D. Between the trimmed V and J ends, which lost 5 bases and 4 bases, there was a span of 7 bases. The germline gives CDR1 SGHVS, CDR2 FQNEAQ. This CDR3 contains 12 residues. In nucleotides, the CDR3 is TGTGCCAGCAGCGTGACTGCAGATACGCAGTATTTT. This sequence encodes CASSVTADTQYF.

This chain connects TRBV7-8 to TRBJ2-5; TRBD1 agrees at 10 bases. This CDR3 spans 15 amino acids. Germline V gives CDR1 SGHVS, CDR2 FQNEAQ. Germline trimming cut 1 base from V and 5 bases from J; bases unmatched to any gene: 4. This CDR3 is CASSLGQGARETQYF. The CDR3 DNA follows: TGTGCCAGCAGCTTAGGACAGGGGGCGCGGGAGACCCAGTACTTC.

V and J are TRBV19 and TRBJ2-1; 7 bases are a match to TRBD2. Germline values: CDR1 LNHDA, CDR2 SQIVND (reference sequence). This CDR3 comprises 14 residues. The junction had 6 bases not matched to a gene; V was cut back by 3 bases and J by 7 bases. CDR3 amino acids: CASSIEGGLNEQFF. In nucleotides, the CDR3 is TGTGCCAGTAGTATCGAGGGAGGGTTGAATGAGCAGTTCTTC.

The V call is TRBV4-3, the J call TRBJ2-3; 9 bases match TRBD2. V trimming: 0 bases; J trimming: 2 bases; junction bases outside the gene matches: 18. The CDR3 covers 21 residues. Germline values: CDR1 LGHNA, CDR2 YSLEER. The CDR3 sequence: CASSQEKIAGALFFHTDTQYF. CDR3 nucleotide sequence: TGCGCCAGCAGCCAAGAAAAGATAGCGGGGGCACTCTTCTTCCACACAGATACGCAGTATTTT.

The rearrangement joins TRBV5-6 to TRBJ1-6; D is ambiguous. V lost 2 bases to trimming and J lost 0 bases, with 6 bases between them. This CDR3 contains 15 residues. Germline V gives CDR1 SGHDT, CDR2 YYEEEE. CDR3 loop: CASSFSFSYNSPLHF. The CDR3 bases are TGTGCCAGCAGCTTTTCTTTCTCCTATAATTCACCCCTCCACTTT.

The chain carries TRBV5-6 and TRBJ2-3, with 9 bases that match TRBD2. Trimming at V came to 4 bases and at J to 5 bases, leaving 11 bases not matched to a gene. Germline V gene data show CDR1 as SGHDT and CDR2 as YYEEEE. The CDR3 is 16 residues long. CDR3 amino acids: CASSPGSSGVRDTQYF. DNA of the CDR3: TGTGCCAGCAGCCCGGGGTCTAGCGGGGTCAGAGATACGCAGTATTTT.

This clone was seen more than once but under ten times. The gene calls are TRBV30 and TRBJ1-1, with no clear D. Per germline, CDR1 GTSNPN and CDR2 SVGIG (reference sequence). V dropped 3 bases and J dropped 3 bases, with 11 bases sitting between them. CDR3 length: 13 amino acids. CDR3 nucleotide sequence: TGTGCCTGGAGAAGGACTTTCTACACTGAAGCTTTCTTT. Protein product: CAWRRTFYTEAFF.

The V gene is TRBV9, the J gene TRBJ2-6, with D perhaps matching TRBD1 (5 bases). Between the trimmed V and J ends, which lost 5 bases and 4 bases, there was a span of 13 bases. Germline CDR1 and CDR2: SGDLS and YYNGEE. This CDR3 spans 15 amino acids. DNA for the CDR3: TGTGCCAGCAGTTCCCAGGGTACGGGGGCCAACGTCCTGACTTTC. Protein product: CASSSQGTGANVLTF.